The 32 T cell receptor beta chains in this list originate from one sample, sequenced in a study of neurological immune-mediated disorders. TCRdb passed the 5' RACE reads through MiXCR, listing each CDR3 protein once. The sample has 20,000 to 30,000 distinct CDR3 sequences; under 15% are singletons. The sample consisted of PBMCs. These receptors were collected from a woman aged 40 to 50 with HTLV-1-associated myelopathy (HAM/TSP).

The table lists this clonotype with many counts. The rearrangement joins TRBV27 to TRBJ1-4; D ambiguous. The CDR3 runs 13 residues. CDR1 and CDR2 (germline): MNHEY, SMNVEV (reference sequence). Trimming cost V 3 bases and J 7 bases, with 9 bases left between them. The CDR3 nucleotides read TGTGCCAGCAGTTTGGGGTGGGGTGAAAAACTGTTTTTT. This encodes CASSLGWGEKLFF.

The rearrangement joins TRBV25-1 to TRBJ1-1; TRBD1 agrees at 9 bases. With 6 bases clipped from V and 4 bases from J, the junction kept 3 bases outside the gene matches. This CDR3 region has 13 residues. CDR1 is MGHDK and CDR2 is SYGVNS in the germline V gene. The CDR3 sequence: CASRTGGGTEAFF. Written as DNA, the CDR3 is TGTGCCAGCAGGACAGGGGGAGGCACTGAAGCTTTCTTT.

This clonotype was seen ten or more times. This chain joins TRBV3-1 and TRBJ2-4; 12 bases are a match to TRBD2. The length of the CDR3 is 17 residues. The V segment lost 5 bases and the J segment 8 bases; nucleotides outside the gene matches: 13. CDR1 LGHDT and CDR2 YNNKEL come from the germline V gene (reference sequence). The CDR3 region has the DNA TGTGCCAGCAGCGAAGCCGGGCTAGCGGGGGGGCCGGACATTCAGTACTTC. Its protein product is CASSEAGLAGGPDIQYF.

This clonotype was counted at least ten times. The V call is TRBV6-1, the J call TRBJ2-7; 7 bases line up with TRBD1. CDR3 length: 14 amino acids. With V trimmed by 5 bases and J by 0 bases, 4 bases remained unmatched. Germline lookup yields CDR1 MNHNS and CDR2 SASEGT. The CDR3: CASSLQGISYEQYF. CDR3 DNA sequence: TGTGCCAGCAGTTTACAGGGGATCTCCTACGAGCAGTACTTC.

This clonotype was counted at least ten times. This chain joins TRBV2 and TRBJ2-5; D tentatively fits TRBD1 or TRBD2 (5 bases each). Germline V gene data show CDR1 as SNHLY and CDR2 as FYNNEI. V lost 7 bases, J lost 1 base, and 10 bases lay in between. The CDR3 is 13 amino acids. This CDR3 reads CASNLGRQETQYF. For the CDR3, the DNA is TGTGCCAGCAACTTGGGACGCCAAGAGACCCAGTACTTC.

This clonotype was seen ten or more times. The chain carries TRBV5-1 and TRBJ2-7; D is perhaps TRBD1 (5 bases). Germline V CDR1 and CDR2: SGHRS, YFSETQ. The V gene lost 0 bases and the J gene lost 5 bases, with 15 bases spanning the gap. The CDR3 runs to 15 residues. CDR3: CASSLASAGNHEQYF. DNA for the CDR3: TGCGCCAGCAGCTTGGCCTCGGCAGGGAACCACGAGCAGTACTTC.

This clonotype was found many times. V and J are TRBV6-6 and TRBJ1-6; D not certain. V was trimmed by 0 bases and J by 10 bases, leaving 10 bases between them. CDR1 and CDR2 (germline): MNHNY, SVGAGI (reference sequence). The length of the CDR3 is 14 residues. CDR3 in DNA: TGTGCCAGCAGTTACTCGGGCAATCTATCACCCCTCCACTTT. The encoded protein is CASSYSGNLSPLHF.

The table lists this clonotype with many counts. The rearrangement joins TRBV20-1 to TRBJ1-3; D remains ambiguous. The CDR3 sequence is 15 residues long. V lost 3 bases and J lost 0, with 12 bases in between. The germline CDR1 and CDR2 sequences are DFQATT and SNEGSKA (reference sequence). This CDR3 is CSASSSLSSGNTIYF. The CDR3 region has the DNA TGCAGTGCTAGTTCCAGCCTAAGCTCTGGAAACACCATATATTTT.

This clonotype was counted many times. V gene TRBV5-1 combines with J gene TRBJ2-3, with 11 bases identical to TRBD2. After removal of 4 bases from V and 1 base from J, the junction contained 11 bases not matched to a gene. Germline V gives CDR1 SGHRS, CDR2 YFSETQ. The CDR3 covers 18 residues. The CDR3 DNA sequence: TGCGCCAGCAGCCTGGGACTAGCGGACCTCCTGGGCACAGATACGCAGTATTTT. Encoded protein: CASSLGLADLLGTDTQYF.

Ten or more counts support this clonotype. The CDR3 nucleotides are TGTGCCAGCAGTTCAAGTGGACTAGGCTACGAGCAGTACTTC. Residues: CASSSSGLGYEQYF. The chain is built from TRBV7-2 and TRBJ2-7; 7 bases fit TRBD2. The CDR3 extends over 14 amino acids. Unmatched junction bases numbered 8, after V lost 6 bases and J lost 3 bases. Germline V lookup: CDR1 SGHTA, CDR2 FQGNSA. The variable domain in full, completed from reference TRBV7-2 and TRBJ2-7, reads GAGVSQSPSNKVTEKGKDVELRCDPISGHTALYWYRQSLGQGLEFLIYFQGNSAPDKSGLPSDRFSAERTGGSVSTLTIQRTQQEDSAVYLCASSSSGLGYEQYFGPGTRLTVT.

There are a few counts of this clonotype. The chain is built from TRBV18 and TRBJ1-2; a possible D gene is TRBD1 (6 bases). Per germline, CDR1 KGHSH and CDR2 LQKENI. The CDR3 covers 16 residues. V was cut by 6 bases and J by 5 bases, with 22 bases left in between. This chain's CDR3 is CASSPLSAGEVYGYTF. Here the CDR3 DNA reads TGTGCCAGCTCTCCCTTATCGGCAGGGGAGGTTTATGGCTACACCTTC.

Judged by abundance, this clonotype is medium-sized. The J gene is TRBJ1-2, the V gene TRBV20-1, with D unclear. Germline CDR1 reads DFQATT; CDR2 reads SNEGSKA (reference sequence). This CDR3 is built from 13 residues. Deletions cut 5 bases from V and 7 bases from J, with 17 bases between. The CDR3 DNA sequence: TGCAGTGCTGTCACCGTCGGTGCGGGTGGCTACACCTTC. Amino acids: CSAVTVGAGGYTF.

This clonotype was seen at least ten times. The V and J genes are TRBV10-1 and TRBJ2-3; D might be TRBD1 or TRBD2, each matching 5 bases. The V end was cut by 2 bases, the J end by 4 bases, with 13 bases between. The CDR3 is 15 amino acids. The V gene's germline CDR1 is WNHNN and CDR2 SYGVQD (reference sequence). This chain's CDR3 is CASSEMGLGADTQYF. CDR3 nucleotides: TGCGCCAGCAGTGAGATGGGGCTGGGGGCAGATACGCAGTATTTT.

Ten or more counts support this clonotype. The chain is built from TRBV27 and TRBJ2-2; TRBD2 agrees at 8 bases. This CDR3 has 21 residues. Trimming removed 5 bases from V and 1 base from J; junction bases left unmatched: 21. Germline loops: CDR1 MNHEY, CDR2 SMNVEV (reference sequence). For the CDR3, the DNA is TGTGCCAGCAGTACCCAGATGCCGGGAGGGTTAATGGTCCGGAACACCGGGGAGCTGTTTTTT. This codes for CASSTQMPGGLMVRNTGELFF.

The sample holds many counts of this clonotype. This chain uses TRBV5-6 with TRBJ2-5; D not resolved. Trimming cost V 4 bases and J 4 bases, with 17 bases left between them. This CDR3 is built from 15 residues. Looked up from germline, CDR1 is SGHDT and CDR2 is YYEEEE. For the CDR3, the DNA is TGTGCCAGCAGCCCCTCCCGGGTGCGCCCAGAGACCCAGTACTTC. The encoded protein is CASSPSRVRPETQYF.

The table lists this clonotype with many counts. The gene calls are TRBV18 and TRBJ2-5; tentative D call: TRBD2 (6 bases). Between the trimmed V and J ends, which lost 5 bases and 5 bases, there was a span of 18 bases. Germline CDR1 and CDR2: KGHSH and LQKENI. The length of the CDR3 is 15 residues. The CDR3 DNA is TGTGCCAGCTCATCCAGGACTCTGGCGGGGGAGACCCAGTACTTC. It specifies CASSSRTLAGETQYF.

This clonotype was seen ten or more times. CDR3 in DNA: TGTGCCAGCAGCTCAGGACAGGCGGGCTCTGGGGCCAACGTCCTGACTTTC. Amino acid sequence: CASSSGQAGSGANVLTF. The chain uses TRBV5-4 and TRBJ2-6, with 7 bases fitting TRBD1. The CDR3 runs 17 residues. Germline trimming cut 3 bases from V and 0 bases from J; bases unmatched to any gene: 6. The germline gives CDR1 SGHNT, CDR2 YYREEE (reference sequence). Based on the CDR3 plus reference TRBV5-4 and TRBJ2-6, the full variable domain is ETGVTQSPTHLIKTRGQQVTLRCSSQSGHNTVSWYQQALGQGPQFIFQYYREEENGRGNFPPRFSGLQFPNYSSELNVNALELDDSALYLCASSSGQAGSGANVLTFGAGSRLTVL.

The V gene is TRBV6-2 or TRBV6-3, the J gene TRBJ1-1; D might be TRBD1 (5 bases). The CDR3 runs to 15 residues. The germline V gene has CDR1 MNHEY and CDR2 SVGEGT. Trimming shortened V by 6 bases and J by 3 bases, and 17 bases separated the two germline ends. CDR3 residues: CASSQGIGRDTEAFF. The CDR3 DNA is TGTGCCAGCAGCCAAGGCATCGGCAGGGACACTGAAGCTTTCTTT.

At least ten counts were recorded for this clonotype. The chain couples TRBV9 to TRBJ2-2; D call uncertain. CDR1 is SGDLS, CDR2 YYNGEE, per germline. Between the trimmed V and J ends, which lost 4 bases and 4 bases, there was a span of 14 bases. The CDR3 is 15 residues long. The CDR3 spells CASSLGSRVTGELFF. CDR3 nucleotides: TGTGCCAGCAGCCTCGGCAGTAGGGTCACCGGGGAGCTGTTTTTT.

This clonotype has a count of ten or more. This rearrangement joins TRBV6-6 to TRBJ1-1; 7 bases agree with TRBD1. Trimming at V came to 7 bases and at J to 1 base, leaving 15 bases not matched to a gene. The CDR3 totals 17 residues. Germline CDR1 and CDR2: MNHNY and SVGAGI (reference sequence). CDR3: CASIFSGQPRPNTEAFF. As DNA, the CDR3 is TGTGCCAGCATCTTCTCGGGACAGCCCCGGCCGAACACTGAAGCTTTCTTT.

There are many counts of this clonotype. The V call is TRBV5-1, the J call TRBJ2-3; D remains unclear. Germline CDR1 is SGHRS and CDR2 is YFSETQ. This CDR3 is built from 14 residues. Trimming shortened V by 0 bases and J by 2 bases, and 7 bases separated the two germline ends. CDR3 nucleotides: TGCGCCAGCAGCTTGGAAGGATACACAGATACGCAGTATTTT. Its translation: CASSLEGYTDTQYF. The full variable domain, rest sourced from reference TRBV5-1 and TRBJ2-3, is KAGVTQTPRYLIKTRGQQVTLSCSPISGHRSVSWYQQTPGQGLQFLFEYFSETQRNKGNFPGRFSGRQFSNSRSEMNVSTLELGDSALYLCASSLEGYTDTQYFGPGTRLTVL.

This clonotype was counted many times. V and J are TRBV11-2 and TRBJ2-3; D possibly uses TRBD1 or TRBD2 (5 bases each). This CDR3 region has 16 residues. Germline V CDR1 and CDR2: SGHAT, FQNNGV. V was clipped by 3 bases and J by 2 bases, with 15 bases between them. The CDR3 DNA sequence: TGTGCCAGCAGCTTCCCCCCGGGGCTCAACACAGATACGCAGTATTTT. This gives the protein CASSFPPGLNTDTQYF.

By its share, this clonotype is medium-sized (0.01 to 0.1%). The chain employs TRBV6-5 and TRBJ1-5, with TRBD1 identical over 8 bases. The CDR3 is 14 residues long. V trimming: 2 bases; J trimming: 7 bases; junction bases outside the gene matches: 4. CDR1 MNHEY and CDR2 SVGAGI come from the germline V gene. DNA for the CDR3: TGTGCCAGCAGTTACGCAGGGGGCGGGCAGCCCCAGCATTTT. Its translation: CASSYAGGGQPQHF.

In its sample, this clonotype was seen many times. V gene TRBV20-1 combines with J gene TRBJ2-2, with a weak D call TRBD1 (5 bases). The V and J ends lost 0 bases and 6 bases respectively, with 11 bases between them. The CDR3 has 14 residues. CDR1 DFQATT and CDR2 SNEGSKA come from the germline V gene (reference sequence). The CDR3 loop reads CSARDAAGPGELFF. CDR3 nucleotides: TGCAGTGCTAGAGATGCCGCAGGGCCCGGGGAGCTGTTTTTT.

This clonotype has ten or more counts. The chain links TRBV5-1 to TRBJ2-2; the match to TRBD1 covers 7 bases. This CDR3 is 16 amino acids long. V lost 6 bases, J lost 3 bases, and 11 bases stayed unmatched. The V gene's germline CDR1 is SGHRS and CDR2 YFSETQ. In nucleotides, the CDR3 is TGCGCCAGCACTCCCCACGGGACAGCCGACACCGGGGAGCTGTTTTTT. Encoded protein: CASTPHGTADTGELFF.

The table lists this clonotype with many counts. The chain employs TRBV20-1 and TRBJ1-5; possibly TRBD1 for D (5 bases). Germline lookup yields CDR1 DFQATT and CDR2 SNEGSKA (reference sequence). Trimming took 0 bases from V and 7 from J, leaving 13 bases between them. The CDR3 runs 14 residues. This CDR3 reads CSARDRQSLQPQHF. Here the CDR3 DNA reads TGCAGTGCTAGAGATCGACAGTCTTTACAGCCCCAGCATTTT.

This clonotype was recorded at least ten times. The DNA for the CDR3 is TGTGCCAGCAGCCAAGTGGGGGGACACTTACCAGACATTCAGTACTTC. Protein product: CASSQVGGHLPDIQYF. This chain joins TRBV3-1 and TRBJ2-4; D may correspond to TRBD1 or TRBD2 (6 bases each). The CDR3 consists of 16 residues. CDR1 LGHDT and CDR2 YNNKEL come from the germline V gene (reference sequence). With 1 base removed from V and 8 bases from J, the gap between germline ends came to 18 bases. Combining the CDR3 with reference TRBV3-1 and TRBJ2-4 gives the whole variable domain DTAVSQTPKYLVTQMGNDKSIKCEQNLGHDTMYWYKQDSKKFLKIMFSYNNKELIINETVPNRFSPKSPDKAHLNLHINSLELGDSAVYFCASSQVGGHLPDIQYFGAGTRLSVL.

This clonotype was detected ten times or more. The chain combines TRBV12-3 or TRBV12-4 with TRBJ1-5; maybe TRBD1 (5 bases). Trimming stripped 2 bases from V and 4 bases from J, with 9 bases between. This CDR3 is built from 14 residues. This CDR3 reads CASSLSGGNQPQHF. CDR3 DNA: TGTGCCAGCAGTTTAAGTGGGGGTAATCAGCCCCAGCATTTT.

This clonotype occurred many times. The chain joins TRBV7-8 to TRBJ2-7, with TRBD1 identical over 9 bases. There are 17 residues in the CDR3. V trimming: 1 base; J trimming: 1 base; junction bases outside the gene matches: 8. Germline V gene lookup returns CDR1 SGHVS and CDR2 FQNEAQ. This chain's CDR3 is CASSLGGGTGFSYEQYF. The DNA for the CDR3 is TGTGCCAGCAGCTTAGGTGGTGGGACAGGGTTTTCCTACGAGCAGTACTTC. Full variable domain (rest looked up from reference TRBV7-8 and TRBJ2-7): GAGVSQSPRYKVAKRGQDVALRCDPISGHVSLFWYQQALGQGPEFLTYFQNEAQLDKSGLPSDRFFAERPEGSVSTLKIQRTQQEDSAVYLCASSLGGGTGFSYEQYFGPGTRLTVT.

This chain links TRBV9 with TRBJ2-5, with TRBD2 matching 10 bases. Germline-derived CDR1 and CDR2 are SGDLS and YYNGEE. The V and J ends lost 7 bases and 4 bases, in that order; junction bases with no gene match: 10. This CDR3 spans 15 amino acids. This chain's CDR3 is CASVLSGGAGETQYF. The CDR3 nucleotides read TGTGCCAGCGTACTGAGCGGGGGGGCTGGAGAGACCCAGTACTTC.

This clonotype was observed at least ten times. The chain employs TRBV27 and TRBJ1-2; no clear D gene. The CDR3 loop spans 16 amino acids. Germline V gene sequence: CDR1 MNHEY, CDR2 SMNVEV (reference sequence). The V end lost 4 bases, the J end lost 0 bases, and 15 bases lay between the germline ends. CDR3 bases: TGTGCCAGCAGTTCAACCGGGCCCTCTACTAACTATGGCTACACCTTC. This codes for CASSSTGPSTNYGYTF.

This clonotype was found many times. V usage is TRBV5-1 and J usage is TRBJ2-7; TRBD1 is a possible D gene (6 bases). V was cut by 4 bases and J by 6 bases, with 26 bases left in between. Germline loops: CDR1 SGHRS, CDR2 YFSETQ. This CDR3 spans 17 amino acids. The CDR3 DNA is TGCGCCAGCAGCAGCCGTCCCCAACAGGGTCCATCTGGCGAGCAGTACTTC. This translates into CASSSRPQQGPSGEQYF.